This T cell receptor (beta chain) comes out of a study of cytomegalovirus exposure and HLA in healthy donors. PCR employed 60 Vbeta and 13 Jbeta primers. TCRdb keeps only in-frame clones here, not all; method: immunoSEQ multiplex PCR. The table has about 120,000 clones, 60% to 85% seen once. Sequencing was done on a sample of PBMCs. This TCR was sampled from a woman in her forties in good health and CMV-seropositive.

The DNA of the CDR3 is TGTGCCTGGAGTGTAAGAACCGGCTCTGGAAACACCATATATTTT. This codes for CAWSVRTGSGNTIYF. The chain has TRBV30 and TRBJ1-3; D not resolved. The CDR3 is made up of 15 amino acids. Trimming removed 0 bases from V and 0 bases from J, with 9 bases in between. Germline V gene data show CDR1 as GTSNPN and CDR2 as SVGIG (reference sequence).